The entry below gives a single T cell receptor beta chain sequence along with its context. These data come from a study of blood T cell repertoires in COVID-19. Profiled with immunoSEQ multiplex PCR; TCRdb holds only in-frame clones, not every one. Here the sample spans approximately 49,000 clones, 84% being singletons. From germline, CDR1 is MNHEY and CDR2 SMNVEV (reference sequence). V gave up 3 bases and J gave up 2 bases; unmatched junction bases: 0. This CDR3 comprises 13 residues. The V gene is TRBV27, the J gene TRBJ2-7, with 8 bases fitting TRBD1. The source of this sequence is a man between 45 and 60 years old with acute or convalescent COVID-19. Source material: peripheral blood. CDR3 sequence reads: CASSLDRAYEQYF. CDR3 sequence (DNA): TGTGCCAGCAGTTTGGACAGGGCCTACGAGCAGTACTTC.